The 21 T cell receptor beta chains presented below share a single source sample, sequenced in a study of T cells in Graves' hyperthyroidism and ophthalmopathy. RNA transcripts yielded amplified TCR beta CDR3 regions. Researchers ran a first-round RT-PCR on the TCR CDR3 using the HTBI primer set. TCRdb re-called the multiplex PCR reads through MiXCR, storing one row per CDR3 protein. The sample has about 410,000 distinct CDR3 sequences, about 14% seen once. The specimen was blood. The receptors derive from a woman younger than 45 with Graves' ophthalmopathy.

This clonotype was counted ten times or more. Here the CDR3 DNA reads TGTGCCAGCAGTGAACTCGTTCTGGGCGACACTGAAGCTTTCTTT. It encodes CASSELVLGDTEAFF. This rearrangement joins TRBV6-1 to TRBJ1-1; D call uncertain. Between the trimmed V and J ends, which lost 2 bases and 3 bases, there was a span of 13 bases. CDR1 is MNHNS, CDR2 SASEGT, per germline. This CDR3 comprises 15 residues.

This clonotype was detected many times. V and J are TRBV6-1 and TRBJ1-1, with no clear D. CDR1 is MNHNS and CDR2 is SASEGT in the germline V gene. V was clipped by 6 bases and J by 8 bases, with 13 bases between them. This CDR3 has 12 residues. CDR3 loop: CASSNSRAEAFF. In DNA, the CDR3 is TGTGCCAGCAGCAACTCCCGAGCAGAAGCTTTCTTT.

This clonotype was observed many times. The J gene is TRBJ2-7, the V gene TRBV6-1, with D possibly matching TRBD2 (7 bases). Looked up from germline, CDR1 is MNHNS and CDR2 is SASEGT. This CDR3 has 14 amino acids. The V and J ends lost 6 bases and 7 bases respectively, with 19 bases between them. The CDR3 DNA reads TGTGCCAGCAGGGGGACGGGGGGCCCTTGGGAGCAGTACTTC. It codes for CASRGTGGPWEQYF.

This clonotype has a count of ten or more. The V and J genes are TRBV3-1 and TRBJ1-2; D not resolved. CDR1 is LGHDT, CDR2 YNNKEL, per germline (reference sequence). Trimming stripped 1 base from V and 0 bases from J, with 6 bases between. The CDR3 extends over 14 amino acids. The CDR3 DNA reads as TGTGCCAGCAGCCAAGTCAGGACTAACTATGGCTACACCTTC. Translation: CASSQVRTNYGYTF.

This clonotype was seen many times. The gene calls are TRBV12-3 or TRBV12-4 and TRBJ1-2; 7 bases fit TRBD1. This CDR3 has 15 residues. Losses at the gene ends were 5 bases for V and 3 bases for J; bases not matched to a gene: 9. CDR3: CASSRGTAGDYGYTF. In DNA, the CDR3 is TGTGCCAGCAGTCGCGGGACAGCAGGGGACTATGGCTACACCTTC.

This clonotype has a count of ten or more. The chain is built from TRBV20-1 and TRBJ1-1; 7 bases line up with TRBD1. The CDR3 has 12 amino acids. The germline V gene encodes CDR1 DFQATT and CDR2 SNEGSKA (reference sequence). V was pared by 7 bases and J by 1 base, with 3 bases of the junction left unmatched. This CDR3 is CSEGGRNTEAFF. The CDR3 DNA sequence: TGCAGTGAAGGGGGCAGGAACACTGAAGCTTTCTTT.

Concerning this clonotype: This may come from a read error, since a much larger clone is one base off. The rearrangement uses TRBV28 and TRBJ2-7; a possible D gene is TRBD2 (5 bases). V was pared by 8 bases and J by 5 bases, with 25 bases between. Germline lookup yields CDR1 MDHEN and CDR2 SYDVKM. This CDR3 has 16 amino acids. The CDR3 loop is CASAPLRTSRTHEQYF. Written as DNA, the CDR3 is TGTGCCAGCGCCCCATTGCGGACTTCCCGTACCCACGAGCAGTACTTC.

A word on this clonotype: A much larger clone is a single base away; this may be a read error. This CDR3 fails to terminate in the conserved phenylalanine or tryptophan, so it likely reflects a read error. V is TRBV2 and J is TRBJ2-6, with 7 bases identical to TRBD1. Germline loops: CDR1 SNHLY, CDR2 FYNNEI. The CDR3 runs 19 residues. V shed 3 bases, J shed 0 bases, and the junction held 11 bases outside the gene matches. CDR3 region: CASSDIQGNGYSGANVLTL. The CDR3 DNA reads as TGTGCCAGCAGTGACATACAGGGGAATGGATACTCTGGGGCCAACGTCCTGACTCTC.

This clonotype was seen repeatedly, ten times or more. The rearrangement links TRBV12-3 or TRBV12-4 to TRBJ2-3, with D maybe TRBD2 (5 bases). This CDR3 contains 14 residues. V lost 2 bases, J lost 5 bases, and 11 bases lay in between. The CDR3 here is CASSLQVEVDTQYF. The CDR3 DNA reads as TGTGCCAGCAGTTTACAGGTGGAGGTAGATACGCAGTATTTT.

The gene calls are TRBV6-5 and TRBJ1-6, with 9 bases aligning to TRBD1. The CDR3 length is 15 residues. V lost 4 bases and J lost 7; bases outside the gene matches: 5. CDR1 and CDR2 (germline): MNHEY, SVGAGI. CDR3 sequence: CASSFLQGANSPLHF. In DNA form, the CDR3 reads TGTGCCAGCAGTTTCTTACAGGGGGCGAATTCACCCCTCCACTTT.

This clonotype has ten or more counts. This chain connects TRBV6-5 to TRBJ2-5; 9 bases match TRBD1. The CDR3 has 16 residues. Trimming took 0 bases from V and 4 from J; bases not matched to a gene: 6. Germline V gene sequence: CDR1 MNHEY, CDR2 SVGAGI. CDR3 sequence: CASSYSRTGAAETQYF. CDR3 in DNA: TGTGCCAGCAGTTACTCCCGGACAGGGGCGGCAGAGACCCAGTACTTC.

In its sample, this clonotype was seen many times. The J gene is TRBJ1-4, the V gene TRBV18, with D possibly being TRBD1 (5 bases). Germline CDR1 reads KGHSH; CDR2 reads LQKENI. The CDR3 sequence is 16 residues long. V was clipped by 0 bases and J by 3 bases, with 11 bases between them. DNA of the CDR3: TGTGCCAGCTCACCACCGTCATCGGGGGCTAATGAAAAACTGTTTTTT. This gives the protein CASSPPSSGANEKLFF.

This clonotype showed up many times. The J gene is TRBJ2-5, the V gene TRBV20-1, with 7 bases aligning to TRBD2. Germline CDR1 reads DFQATT; CDR2 reads SNEGSKA (reference sequence). The CDR3 is 12 residues long. With V trimmed by 4 bases and J by 7 bases, 6 bases remained unmatched. CDR3 DNA: TGCAGTGCTATTGGCGGGAGTGGGACCCAGTACTTC. Residues: CSAIGGSGTQYF.

This clonotype occurred many times. The chain combines TRBV6-5 with TRBJ2-5, with 8 bases that match TRBD2. CDR1 is MNHEY, CDR2 SVGAGI, per germline. V lost 4 bases and J lost 0; bases outside the gene matches: 10. This CDR3 has 17 residues. CDR3 sequence: CASSSLEAGGYQETQYF. The CDR3 DNA reads TGTGCCAGCAGTTCCCTCGAGGCGGGGGGATACCAAGAGACCCAGTACTTC.

This clonotype appeared a few times. The V and J genes are TRBV6-5 and TRBJ2-6; perhaps TRBD1 as D (6 bases). The ends were cut back, 2 bases at V and 1 base at J, with 15 bases in the middle. Germline loops: CDR1 MNHEY, CDR2 SVGAGI. The CDR3 contains 18 residues. CDR3 coding DNA: TGTGCCAGCAGTTACGATGGGCAGGGACATTCTGGGGCCAACGTCCTGACTTTC. It yields the protein CASSYDGQGHSGANVLTF.

This clonotype was counted ten times or more. The CDR3 DNA sequence: TGTGCCAGCACTGGACTTGAGCAGTTCTTC. Amino acid sequence: CASTGLEQFF. The chain is built from TRBV2 and TRBJ2-1; D is possibly TRBD2 (5 bases). Trimming stripped 7 bases from V and 9 bases from J, with 7 bases between. Germline CDR1 is SNHLY and CDR2 is FYNNEI. The CDR3 length is 10 residues.

This clonotype was counted many times. The rearrangement uses TRBV15 and TRBJ1-4; the D is unclear. CDR1 and CDR2 from the germline V gene are LNHNV and YYDKDF (reference sequence). V dropped 0 bases and J dropped 9 bases, with 14 bases sitting between them. CDR3 length: 15 residues. CDR3 sequence: CATSRDRSRGQKLFF. The CDR3 nucleotides are TGTGCCACCAGCAGAGATAGGTCGCGGGGTCAAAAACTGTTTTTT.

DNA for the CDR3: TGTGCCACCGAAGGGACTAGCGGGGATGAGACCCAGTACTTC. Amino acid sequence: CATEGTSGDETQYF. The chain is built from TRBV24-1 and TRBJ2-5; 13 nucleotides align to TRBD2. After removal of 9 bases from V and 5 bases from J, the junction contained 5 bases not matched to a gene. Per germline, CDR1 KGHDR and CDR2 SFDVKD. The CDR3 runs 14 residues.

J is TRBJ1-1 and V is TRBV19; no reliable D call. CDR1 is LNHDA and CDR2 is SQIVND in the germline V gene (reference sequence). V was trimmed by 2 bases and J by 11 bases, leaving 15 bases between them. The CDR3 sequence is 13 residues long. The CDR3 loop reads CASSINLGFRAFF. The CDR3 DNA sequence: TGTGCCAGTAGTATAAATTTGGGCTTTAGGGCTTTCTTT.

This clonotype showed up many times. This rearrangement joins TRBV2 to TRBJ1-4; TRBD1 aligns across 9 bases. The V segment lost 9 bases and the J segment 10 bases; nucleotides outside the gene matches: 9. Looked up from germline, CDR1 is SNHLY and CDR2 is FYNNEI. The CDR3 loop spans 13 amino acids. The CDR3 reads CASGDRGIGKLFF. CDR3 DNA: TGTGCCAGTGGCGACAGGGGGATTGGAAAACTGTTTTTT.

This clonotype was picked up a small number of times. The chain carries TRBV5-1 and TRBJ1-1; tentatively, D is TRBD1 (6 bases). Germline V CDR1 and CDR2: SGHRS, YFSETQ. The CDR3 is 15 amino acids. Deletions cut 4 bases from V and 7 bases from J, with 20 bases between. DNA for the CDR3: TGCGCCAGCAGCGGGGGAACAGGGCTTAGGGTTGAAGCTTTCTTT. Translated: CASSGGTGLRVEAFF.